This entry is about one TCR beta chain. V lost 2 bases to trimming and J lost 12 bases, with 14 bases between them. Germline V gene lookup returns CDR1 SGHTA and CDR2 FQGNSA. This CDR3 is built from 12 residues. TCRdb reprocessed the 5' RACE reads via MiXCR and lists one record per CDR3 protein. The sample shows under 45,000 distinct CDR3 sequences, about 11% of them seen only once. This sample is part of a study of early T cells in non-severe SARS-CoV-2 infection. Sequences were obtained from whole blood. The sequence derives from an adult who was a healthcare worker with PCR-confirmed SARS-CoV-2 infection or an uninfected control (not recorded which). The rearrangement joins TRBV7-2 to TRBJ2-7, with D possibly TRBD2 on 6 matching bases. CDR3 protein: CASSLLAAGPYF. CDR3 coding DNA: TGTGCCAGCAGCTTACTTGCTGCGGGGCCGTACTTC.